This TCR beta chain appears in the sequencing data of a study of blood T cell repertoires in COVID-19. The wider study: The United States, Italy and Spain were the sources of the acute and convalescent COVID-19 samples.

Germline values: CDR1 LGHDT, CDR2 YNNKEL (reference sequence). Unmatched junction bases numbered 3, after V lost 1 base and J lost 5 bases. The CDR3 length is 16 residues. The protocol was immunoSEQ multiplex PCR, while the TCRdb copy is restricted to in-frame clones and leaves out a portion. The sample yields tens of thousands of clones, 70% to 90% seen once. The sequence was collected from a woman over 75 with acute or convalescent COVID-19. Sequencing input: peripheral blood. This chain links TRBV3-1 (or the pseudogene TRBV3-2) with TRBJ2-1, with 12 bases fitting TRBD2. The CDR3 sequence is CASSQATSGGHNEQFF. CDR3 DNA sequence: TGTGCCAGCAGCCAAGCGACTAGCGGGGGTCACAATGAGCAGTTCTTC.